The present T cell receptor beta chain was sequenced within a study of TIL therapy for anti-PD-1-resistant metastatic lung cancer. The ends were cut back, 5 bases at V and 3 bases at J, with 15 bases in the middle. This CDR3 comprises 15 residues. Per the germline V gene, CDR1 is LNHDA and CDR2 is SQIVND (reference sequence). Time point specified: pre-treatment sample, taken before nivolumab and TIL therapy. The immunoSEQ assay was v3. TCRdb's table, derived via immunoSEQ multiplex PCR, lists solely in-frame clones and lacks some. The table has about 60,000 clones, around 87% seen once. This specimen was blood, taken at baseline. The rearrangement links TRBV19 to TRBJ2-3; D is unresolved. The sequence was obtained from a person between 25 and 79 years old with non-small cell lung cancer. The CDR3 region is CASSPQAPRTDTQYF. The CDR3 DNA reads TGTGCCAGTAGTCCCCAAGCCCCCCGGACAGATACGCAGTATTTT.